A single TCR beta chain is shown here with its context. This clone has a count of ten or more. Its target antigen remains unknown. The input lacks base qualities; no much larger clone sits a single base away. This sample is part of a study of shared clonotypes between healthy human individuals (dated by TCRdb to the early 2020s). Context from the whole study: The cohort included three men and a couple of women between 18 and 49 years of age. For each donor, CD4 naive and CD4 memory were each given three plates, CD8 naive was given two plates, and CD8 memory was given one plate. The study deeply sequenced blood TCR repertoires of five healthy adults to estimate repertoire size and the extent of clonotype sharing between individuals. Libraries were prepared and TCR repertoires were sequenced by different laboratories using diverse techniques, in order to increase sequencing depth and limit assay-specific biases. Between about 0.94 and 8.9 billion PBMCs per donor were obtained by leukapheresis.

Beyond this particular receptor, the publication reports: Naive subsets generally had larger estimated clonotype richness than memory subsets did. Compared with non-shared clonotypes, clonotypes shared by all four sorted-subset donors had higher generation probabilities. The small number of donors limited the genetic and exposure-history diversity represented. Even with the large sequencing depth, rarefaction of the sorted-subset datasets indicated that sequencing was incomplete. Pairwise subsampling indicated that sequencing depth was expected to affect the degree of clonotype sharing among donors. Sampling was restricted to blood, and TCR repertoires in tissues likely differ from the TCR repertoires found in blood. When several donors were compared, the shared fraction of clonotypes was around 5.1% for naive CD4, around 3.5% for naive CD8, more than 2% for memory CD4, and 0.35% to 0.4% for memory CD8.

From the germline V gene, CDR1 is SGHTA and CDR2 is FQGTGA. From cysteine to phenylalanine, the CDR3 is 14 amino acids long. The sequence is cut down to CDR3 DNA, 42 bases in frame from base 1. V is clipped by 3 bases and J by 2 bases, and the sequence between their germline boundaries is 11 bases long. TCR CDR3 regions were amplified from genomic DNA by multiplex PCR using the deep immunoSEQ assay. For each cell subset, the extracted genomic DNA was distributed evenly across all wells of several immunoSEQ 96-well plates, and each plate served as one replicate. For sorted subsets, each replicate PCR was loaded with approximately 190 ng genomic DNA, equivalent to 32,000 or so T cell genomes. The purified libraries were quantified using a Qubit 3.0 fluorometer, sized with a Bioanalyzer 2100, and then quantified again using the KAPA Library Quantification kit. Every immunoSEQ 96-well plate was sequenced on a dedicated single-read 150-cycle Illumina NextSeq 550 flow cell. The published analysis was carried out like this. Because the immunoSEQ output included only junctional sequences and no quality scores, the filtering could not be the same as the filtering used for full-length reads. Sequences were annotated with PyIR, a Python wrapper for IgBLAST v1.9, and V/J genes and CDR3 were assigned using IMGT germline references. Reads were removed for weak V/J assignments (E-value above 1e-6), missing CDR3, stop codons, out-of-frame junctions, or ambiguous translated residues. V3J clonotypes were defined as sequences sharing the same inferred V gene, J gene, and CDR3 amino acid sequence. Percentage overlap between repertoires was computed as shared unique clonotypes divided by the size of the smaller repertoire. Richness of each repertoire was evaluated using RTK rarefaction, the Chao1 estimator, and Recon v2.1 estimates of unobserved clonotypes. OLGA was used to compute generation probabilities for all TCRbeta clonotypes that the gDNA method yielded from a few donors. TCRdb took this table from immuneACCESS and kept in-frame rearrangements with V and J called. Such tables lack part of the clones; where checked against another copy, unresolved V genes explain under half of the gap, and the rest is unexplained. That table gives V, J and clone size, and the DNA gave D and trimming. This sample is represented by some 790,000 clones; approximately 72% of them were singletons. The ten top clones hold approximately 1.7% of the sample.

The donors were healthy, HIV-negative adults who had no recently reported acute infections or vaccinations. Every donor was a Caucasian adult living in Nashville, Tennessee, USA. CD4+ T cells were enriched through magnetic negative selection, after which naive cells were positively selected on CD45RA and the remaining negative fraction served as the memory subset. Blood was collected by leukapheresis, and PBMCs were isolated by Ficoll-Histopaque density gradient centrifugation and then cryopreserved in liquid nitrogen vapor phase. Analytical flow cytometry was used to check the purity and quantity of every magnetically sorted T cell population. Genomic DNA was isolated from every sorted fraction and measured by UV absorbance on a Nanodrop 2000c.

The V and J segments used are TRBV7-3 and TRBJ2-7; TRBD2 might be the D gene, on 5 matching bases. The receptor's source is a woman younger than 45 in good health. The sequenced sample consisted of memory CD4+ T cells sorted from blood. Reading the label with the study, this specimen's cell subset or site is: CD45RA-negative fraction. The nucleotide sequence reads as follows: TGTGCCAGCAGCTTGGGTCTAGCTCCCTACGAGCAGTACTTC. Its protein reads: CASSLGLAPYEQYF.